This entry is about one TCR beta chain. Antigen: not known. The data were taken from a study of OX40 agonist ivuxolimab in advanced cancers. About the study: With a range of roughly 23 to 90, age averaged approximately 64 years, and around 83% were male.

Clones were sequenced by immunoSEQ multiplex PCR, and TCRdb holds only the in-frame ones, with some missing. Counted here are tens of thousands of clones, just under 90% occurring once; the ten biggest clones make up 0.4% to 0.65%. From germline, CDR1 is SGHRS and CDR2 YFSETQ. The length of the CDR3 is 15 residues. Trimming left V 0 bases short and J 4 bases short, with 10 bases between. General observations from the study: Among the lowest peripheral clonal expansion occurred in 0.1-3.0 mg/kg partial responders. The study found that CD8+ T cells averaged more expanded clones than CD4+.

The source is an adult with an advanced solid tumor such as melanoma, head and neck, liver or kidney cancer. The chain joins TRBV5-1 to TRBJ1-4; tentatively, D is TRBD1 (6 bases). Specimen: CD4+ or CD8+ T cells sorted from blood, collected in a trial of the OX40 agonist ivuxolimab. In DNA, the CDR3 is TGCGCCAGCAGCTTGGCGGGGGCCGGTAATGAAAAACTGTTTTTT. Translating gives CASSLAGAGNEKLFF. The whole variable domain, filled in from reference TRBV5-1 and TRBJ1-4, reads KAGVTQTPRYLIKTRGQQVTLSCSPISGHRSVSWYQQTPGQGLQFLFEYFSETQRNKGNFPGRFSGRQFSNSRSEMNVSTLELGDSALYLCASSLAGAGNEKLFFGSGTQLSVL.